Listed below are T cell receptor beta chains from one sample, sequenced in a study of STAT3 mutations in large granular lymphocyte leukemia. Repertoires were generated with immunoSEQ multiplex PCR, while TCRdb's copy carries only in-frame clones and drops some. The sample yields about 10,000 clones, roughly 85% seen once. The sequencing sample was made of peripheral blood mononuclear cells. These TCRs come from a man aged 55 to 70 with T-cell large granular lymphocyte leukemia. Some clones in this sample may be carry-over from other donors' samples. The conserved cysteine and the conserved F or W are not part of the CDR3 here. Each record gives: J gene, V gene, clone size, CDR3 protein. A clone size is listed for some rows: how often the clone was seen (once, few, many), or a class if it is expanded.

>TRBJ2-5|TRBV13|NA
ASSLALETQY
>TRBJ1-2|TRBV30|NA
AGGGYT
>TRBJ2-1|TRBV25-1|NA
ASSDPSGGNNEQF
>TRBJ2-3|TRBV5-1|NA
ASSLLPNTDTQY
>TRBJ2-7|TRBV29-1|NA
SVETLDRAYEQY
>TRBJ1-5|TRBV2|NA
AISTEPSNQPQH
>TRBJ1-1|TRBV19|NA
ASSIDTKTEAF
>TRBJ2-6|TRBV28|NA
ASTGGSPGANVLT
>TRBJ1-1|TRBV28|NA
ASSYRPTEAF
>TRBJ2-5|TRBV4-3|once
ASSRRGIQETQY
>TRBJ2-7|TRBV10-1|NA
ASSTGQARGSYEQY
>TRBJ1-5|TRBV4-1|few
ASSQAVWSNQPQH
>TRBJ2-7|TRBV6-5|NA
ASSSPPGQPQQY
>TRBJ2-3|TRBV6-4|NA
ASSPRDRVPDTQY
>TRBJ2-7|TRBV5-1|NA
ASTRDGAYEQY
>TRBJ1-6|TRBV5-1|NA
ASSLGGAGRSSYNSPLH
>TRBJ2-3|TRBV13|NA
ASSLGLAGPDTQY
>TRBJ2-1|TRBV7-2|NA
ASSLGSGSREQF
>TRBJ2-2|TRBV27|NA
ASSQTPPIVGTGELF
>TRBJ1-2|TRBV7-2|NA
ASTVGQLYGYT
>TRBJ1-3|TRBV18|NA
ASSQGKGEESRNTIY
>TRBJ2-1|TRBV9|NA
ASGLGTGPNEQF
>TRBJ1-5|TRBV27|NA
ASRQSGTGNQPQH
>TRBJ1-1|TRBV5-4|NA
ASTRGGNRANTEAF
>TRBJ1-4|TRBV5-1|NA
ASSFQDNEKLF
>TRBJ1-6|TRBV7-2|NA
ASSLVGRGNSPLH
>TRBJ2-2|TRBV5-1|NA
ASSFWGGTGELF
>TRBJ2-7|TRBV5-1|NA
ASSLGGQRASYEQY
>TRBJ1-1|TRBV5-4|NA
ASSSKSREEAF
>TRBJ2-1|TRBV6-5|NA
ASSYAGQGRGNEQF
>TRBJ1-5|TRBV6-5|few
ASRPQRGDQPQH
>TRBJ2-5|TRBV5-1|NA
ASSFLPAGDEETQY
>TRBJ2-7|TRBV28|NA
ASSPLWGTSREQY
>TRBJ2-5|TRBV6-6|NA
ASSYWTSGQETQY
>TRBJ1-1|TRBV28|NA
ASTMIGVLNTEAF
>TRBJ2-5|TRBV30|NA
AWSVKVTGETQY
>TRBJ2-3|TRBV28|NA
ASSLSSSTTSTDTQY
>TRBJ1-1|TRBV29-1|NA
SVEEGRSGNTEAF
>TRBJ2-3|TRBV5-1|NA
ASSLFGREVLDTQY
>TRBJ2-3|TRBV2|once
ASSTLGDTQY
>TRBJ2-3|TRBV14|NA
ASSTSGSYTDTQY
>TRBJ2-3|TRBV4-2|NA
ASSPGLASQY
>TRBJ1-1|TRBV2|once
ASSEVGDTEAF